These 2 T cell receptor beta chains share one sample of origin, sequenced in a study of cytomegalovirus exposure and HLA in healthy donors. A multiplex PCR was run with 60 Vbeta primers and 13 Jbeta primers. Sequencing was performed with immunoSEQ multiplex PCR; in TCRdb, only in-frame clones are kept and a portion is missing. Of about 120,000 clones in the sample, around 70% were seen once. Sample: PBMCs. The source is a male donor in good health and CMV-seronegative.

CDR3 residues: CASSPLDRRMNTEAFF. As DNA, the CDR3 is TGTGCCAGCAGTCCCTTGGACAGGAGGATGAACACTGAAGCTTTCTTT. The V and J genes are TRBV27 and TRBJ1-1; TRBD1 matches at 7 bases. The CDR3 is 16 residues long. V dropped 5 bases and J dropped 0; count of bases not matched to a gene: 9. Per germline, CDR1 MNHEY and CDR2 SMNVEV (reference sequence).

The CDR3 DNA sequence: TGTGCCAGCAGCTTCTCAGGGGATAGCAATCAGCCCCAGCATTTT. It codes for CASSFSGDSNQPQHF. The chain combines TRBV7-9 with TRBJ1-5, with D possibly matching TRBD1 (6 bases). CDR1 is SEHNR and CDR2 is FQNEAQ in the germline V gene (reference sequence). V was cut by 3 bases and J by 0 bases, with 9 bases left in between. The CDR3 is 15 amino acids.